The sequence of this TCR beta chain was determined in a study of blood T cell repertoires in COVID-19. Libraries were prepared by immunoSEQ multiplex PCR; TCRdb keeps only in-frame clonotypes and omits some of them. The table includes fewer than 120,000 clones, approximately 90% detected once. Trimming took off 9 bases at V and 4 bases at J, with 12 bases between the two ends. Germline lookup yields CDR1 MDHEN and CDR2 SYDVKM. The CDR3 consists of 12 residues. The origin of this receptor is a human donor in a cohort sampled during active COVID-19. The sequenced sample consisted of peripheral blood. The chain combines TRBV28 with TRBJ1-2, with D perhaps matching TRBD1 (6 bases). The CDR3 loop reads CASSGVSYGYTF. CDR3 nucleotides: TGTGCCAGTTCAGGGGTAAGCTATGGCTACACCTTC.